Included here is one T cell receptor (beta chain) sequence, with context. What it binds is not known. The sample belongs to a study of T cells in Graves' hyperthyroidism and ophthalmopathy. Study-wide results and limits: The model's output predicted ophthalmopathy at a median of roughly seven months prior to onset.

Amplification of TCR beta CDR3 regions was performed using RNA transcripts as template. RT-PCR in the first round (using the HTBI primer set) targeted the TCR CDR3. Each CDR3 protein is one row after TCRdb ran MiXCR on the multiplex PCR reads. Among 250,000 to 300,000 distinct CDR3 sequences listed, roughly 19% were seen once. Clinical Activity Scores of at least 3, NOSPECS grades of at least 4 and durations under 3 months characterized ophthalmopathy patients. V dropped 0 bases and J dropped 1; count of bases not matched to a gene: 6. CDR1 and CDR2 from the germline V gene are GTSNPN and SVGIG (reference sequence). The CDR3 totals 17 residues.

The source is a man aged 45-65 years with Graves' ophthalmopathy. What was sequenced was blood. The chain has TRBV30 and TRBJ2-1, with 10 positions matching TRBD2. The CDR3 reads CAWSVSRTSGSYNEQFF. CDR3 coding DNA: TGTGCCTGGAGTGTATCGAGGACTAGCGGTTCCTACAATGAGCAGTTCTTC.